The 14 T cell receptor beta chains below all came from one sample that was sequenced in a study of blood T cells in healthy people across ages. Sample-barcoded 5' priming and a J-beta primer mix drove a second PCR of 7 to 11 cycles. TCRdb reprocessed the 5' RACE reads with MiXCR, giving one entry per CDR3 protein. The table records 650,000 to 1,000,000 distinct CDR3 sequences, about 34% of them present only once. The sequenced sample consisted of blood. These receptors were collected from a man aged 18 to 29 in good health.

About this clonotype: The junction departs from germline at one end; a sequencing error may be responsible. V and J are TRBV4-1 and TRBJ2-4, with TRBD1 identical over 10 bases. This CDR3 has 20 residues. Germline assignment: CDR1 MGHRA and CDR2 YSYEKL. CDR3 DNA sequence: TGCGCCAGCAGCCAAGGACCCCCTATCTCGGGACAGGGGAGCGAAAACAGTCAGTACTTC. It is translated as CASSQGPPISGQGSENSQYF.

This clonotype has a handful of counts. The chain links TRBV21-1 to TRBJ1-5. TRBV21-1 is a pseudogene locus. The CDR3 is 16 amino acids. The chain's CDR3 is CASSPPARASNQPQHF. CDR3 sequence (DNA): TGTGCCAGCAGCCCTCCGGCCAGGGCTAGCAATCAGCCCCAGCATTTT.

J is TRBJ1-4 and V is TRBV4-3; D ambiguous. The CDR3 is 14 residues long. Between the trimmed V and J ends, which lost 0 bases and 8 bases, there was a span of 10 bases. In germline, CDR1 is LGHNA, CDR2 YSLEER. The CDR3 here is CASSQDTGGEKLFF. The CDR3 DNA reads as TGCGCCAGCAGCCAAGATACCGGCGGGGAAAAACTGTTTTTT.

As to this clonotype: Relative to the germline gene, one junction end is altered; a read error may explain this. The chain links TRBV18 to TRBJ2-4; TRBD2 might be the D (6 bases). The tail of the sequence fits TRBJ2-7 better, so the J call may be wrong. CDR1 is KGHSH and CDR2 is LQKENI in the germline V gene. This CDR3 is built from 14 residues. For the CDR3, the DNA is TGTGCCAGCTCACTGGCTGGGGACTCCTGCGAGCAGTACTTC. Its protein is CASSLAGDSCEQYF.

This clonotype has at least ten counts. The rearrangement uses TRBV7-6 and TRBJ2-7, with D tentatively TRBD1 (5 bases). Trimming stripped 1 base from V and 3 bases from J, with 7 bases between. CDR3 length: 13 amino acids. Germline-derived CDR1 and CDR2 are SGHVS and FNYEAQ. CDR3 sequence: CASSLEQGYEQYF. The CDR3 DNA is TGTGCCAGCAGCTTAGAGCAGGGCTACGAGCAGTACTTC.

There are a few counts of this clonotype. The chain carries TRBV4-3 and TRBJ1-1, with D possibly TRBD1 on 5 matching bases. Trimming cost V 4 bases and J 5 bases, with 14 bases left between them. CDR1 is LGHNA and CDR2 is YSLEER in the germline V gene. There are 14 residues in the CDR3. CDR3 in amino acids: CASSPVREGTEAFF. CDR3 sequence (DNA): TGCGCCAGCAGCCCCGTCCGGGAGGGGACTGAAGCTTTCTTT.

This clonotype was counted between two and nine times. The J gene is TRBJ2-4, the V gene TRBV3-1; 11 positions match TRBD1. J gave up 9 bases and V 5 bases, and 12 bases lay outside the gene matches. CDR1 is LGHDT and CDR2 is YNNKEL in the germline V gene (reference sequence). The CDR3 sequence is 16 residues long. The chain's CDR3 is CASSGTGGLLGGIQYF. The CDR3 region has the DNA TGTGCCAGCAGCGGGACAGGGGGGTTGCTGGGCGGCATTCAGTACTTC.

Notes on this clonotype: A much more abundant neighbour one base away suggests this may be a read error. The V and J genes are TRBV2 and TRBJ1-5; possibly TRBD1 for D (5 bases). The CDR3 has 12 amino acids. The V gene's germline CDR1 is SNHLY and CDR2 FYNNEI. The CDR3 here is CASSEGGQPHHF. CDR3 DNA sequence: TGTGCCAGCAGTGAGGGGGGTCAGCCCCATCATTTT.

J is TRBJ2-2 and V is TRBV7-2, with 7 bases that match TRBD1. Per germline, CDR1 SGHTA and CDR2 FQGNSA. With V trimmed by 5 bases and J by 5 bases, 11 bases remained unmatched. The CDR3 is made up of 16 amino acids. In DNA form, the CDR3 reads TGTGCCAGCAGCACATTGGACAGGATCGGAACCGGGGAGCTGTTTTTT. Translated, it gives CASSTLDRIGTGELFF.

Only a few counts were recorded for this clonotype. The chain joins TRBV6-2 or TRBV6-3 to TRBJ2-7; no clear D gene. Trimming took 2 bases from V and 2 from J, leaving 7 bases between them. This CDR3 is 13 amino acids long. The germline gives CDR1 MNHEY, CDR2 SVGEGT. The CDR3 protein is CASSYGPAYEQYF. The DNA for the CDR3 is TGTGCCAGCAGTTACGGTCCAGCCTACGAGCAGTACTTC.

With respect to this clonotype: A much larger clone differs from this one at a single base, so this may be a read error. This chain connects TRBV20-1 to TRBJ2-1; D is undetermined. Trimming cost V 1 base and J 4 bases, with 11 bases left between them. The CDR3 consists of 14 residues. Germline CDR1 and CDR2: DFQATT and SNEGSKA (reference sequence). The chain's CDR3 is CSARGSAPYNEQFF. CDR3 DNA: TGCAGTGCTAGAGGCTCAGCCCCATACAATGAGCAGTTCTTC.

The chain carries TRBV9 and TRBJ1-2, with D possibly TRBD1 on 6 matching bases. Germline loops: CDR1 SGDLS, CDR2 YYNGEE. Trimming left V 4 bases short and J 0 bases short, with 22 bases between. The CDR3 loop spans 18 amino acids. The CDR3 DNA follows: TGTGCCAGCAGCTACAGAGACAGGCCGACACCACCTAACTATGGCTACACCTTC. Translation: CASSYRDRPTPPNYGYTF.

This clonotype was observed a handful of times. V and J are TRBV7-2 and TRBJ1-6; weak D call: TRBD1 (5 bases). Germline CDR1 reads SGHTA; CDR2 reads FQGNSA. Trimming removed 1 base from V and 11 bases from J, with 12 bases in between. CDR3 length: 14 residues. CDR3 nucleotides: TGTGCCAGCAGCTTAGACAGACAGAACACACCCCTCCACTTT. Translating gives CASSLDRQNTPLHF.

This clonotype has ten or more counts. This chain joins TRBV4-3 and TRBJ2-1; no definite D call. Trimming pared 2 bases from V and 8 bases from J, leaving 10 bases between. The V gene's germline CDR1 is LGHNA and CDR2 YSLEER. The CDR3 covers 13 residues. The CDR3 DNA is TGCGCCAGCAGCCAATTTTCTGGGGATGAGCAGTTCTTC. Translation gives CASSQFSGDEQFF.